This T cell receptor (beta chain) was recovered during a study of blood T cell repertoires in COVID-19. Background on the study: There were acute and convalescent COVID-19 samples, and they came from the United States, Italy and Spain. T cells, B-cell-depleted T cells, or PBMCs supplied cDNA or gDNA.

Enrollment of patients from Seattle took place during active infection, with longitudinal follow-up. Authors' data handling: Counts of nucleated cells, estimated from reference gene primer amplification, were obtained. Libraries were prepared by immunoSEQ multiplex PCR; TCRdb keeps only in-frame clonotypes and omits some of them. That table supplies the V and J calls and clone size; D and trimming were determined from the DNA. The data contain 55,000 or so clones, 60% to 85% of them singletons. V was shortened by 4 bases and J by 5 bases, with 4 bases between the two germline ends. The CDR3 extends over 11 amino acids. CDR1 and CDR2 (germline): SGHNT, YYREEE (reference sequence).

This TCR derives from a man aged 30 to 45 with COVID-19, enrolled during active disease. The sample was peripheral blood. This chain joins TRBV5-4 and TRBJ2-1; D remains ambiguous. The CDR3 coding sequence is TGTGCCAGCAGCGAGCACAATGAGCAGTTCTTC. This translates into CASSEHNEQFF.